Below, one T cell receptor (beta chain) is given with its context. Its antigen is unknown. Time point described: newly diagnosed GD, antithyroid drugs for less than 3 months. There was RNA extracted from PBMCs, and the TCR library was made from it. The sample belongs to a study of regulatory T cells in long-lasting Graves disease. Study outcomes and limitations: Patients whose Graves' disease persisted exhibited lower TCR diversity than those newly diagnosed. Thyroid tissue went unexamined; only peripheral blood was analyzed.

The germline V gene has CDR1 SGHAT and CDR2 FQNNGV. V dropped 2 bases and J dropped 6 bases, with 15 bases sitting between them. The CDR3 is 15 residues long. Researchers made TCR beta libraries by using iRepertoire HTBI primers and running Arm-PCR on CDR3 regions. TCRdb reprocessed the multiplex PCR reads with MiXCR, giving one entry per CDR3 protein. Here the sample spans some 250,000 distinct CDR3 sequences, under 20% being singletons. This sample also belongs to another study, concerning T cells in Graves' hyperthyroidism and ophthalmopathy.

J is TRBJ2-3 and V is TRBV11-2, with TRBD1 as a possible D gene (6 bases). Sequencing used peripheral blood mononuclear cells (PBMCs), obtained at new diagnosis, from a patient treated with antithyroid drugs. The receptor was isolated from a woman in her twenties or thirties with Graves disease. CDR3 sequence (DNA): TGTGCCAGCAGCTTATCCAGGGGCCTCAGGGATACGCAGTATTTT. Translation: CASSLSRGLRDTQYF.